Shown below are 25 T cell receptor beta chains from a single sample sequenced in a study of blood T cell repertoires in COVID-19. Only in-frame clones appear in the TCRdb table, and some are missing; sequencing was by immunoSEQ multiplex PCR. The table records about 310,000 clones, roughly 86% of them present only once. Source material: peripheral blood. These receptors all come from a woman between 45 and 65 years old who had recovered from COVID-19.

This chain connects TRBV10-3 to TRBJ2-2; the match to TRBD2 covers 8 bases. This CDR3 contains 13 residues. J was trimmed by 3 bases and V by 10 bases; bases with no gene match: 4. The germline gives CDR1 ENHRY, CDR2 SYGVKD. In DNA form, the CDR3 reads TGTGCCACGGGGGGGGCAGACACCGGGGAGCTGTTTTTT. Its protein product is CATGGADTGELFF.

The rearrangement joins TRBV9 to TRBJ2-1, with 12 bases matching TRBD2. This CDR3 region has 17 residues. V shed 3 bases and J 9 bases; nucleotides not matched to a gene: 13. Germline CDR1 reads SGDLS; CDR2 reads YYNGEE. Here the CDR3 DNA reads TGTGCCAGCAGCGAGCTAGCGGGAGGGCCGTCAACCGGTGAGCAGTTCTTC. Encoded protein: CASSELAGGPSTGEQFF. Drawing the rest from reference TRBV9 and TRBJ2-1, the complete variable domain is DSGVTQTPKHLITATGQRVTLRCSPRSGDLSVYWYQQSLDQGLQFLIQYYNGEERAKGNILERFSAQQFPDLHSELNLSSLELGDSALYFCASSELAGGPSTGEQFFGPGTRLTVL.

The chain employs TRBV9 and TRBJ2-7; 7 bases line up with TRBD1. Germline assignment: CDR1 SGDLS and CDR2 YYNGEE. This CDR3 has 15 residues. Unmatched junction bases numbered 8, after V lost 2 bases and J lost 3 bases. CDR3 sequence: CASSVRDRADYEQYF. The CDR3 DNA is TGTGCCAGCAGCGTCCGAGACAGGGCCGACTACGAGCAGTACTTC.

This sequence joins TRBV5-4 and TRBJ2-1; 11 bases fit TRBD1. The V segment lost 6 bases and the J segment 7 bases; nucleotides outside the gene matches: 12. This CDR3 contains 16 residues. Germline loops: CDR1 SGHNT, CDR2 YYREEE (reference sequence). CDR3 region: CASNRPGTGGINEQFF. The CDR3 nucleotides are TGTGCCAGCAACCGGCCCGGGACAGGGGGAATTAATGAGCAGTTCTTC.

The rearrangement links TRBV5-1 to TRBJ1-5, with D possibly being TRBD1 (6 bases). V lost 3 bases to trimming and J lost 7 bases, with 17 bases between them. Per the germline V gene, CDR1 is SGHRS and CDR2 is YFSETQ. The CDR3 is 15 amino acids. CDR3 residues: CASSSYPGDGQPQHF. CDR3 nucleotides: TGCGCCAGCAGCTCCTACCCAGGGGATGGACAGCCCCAGCATTTT.

CDR3 protein: CASKGTGGSPLHF. DNA for the CDR3: TGTGCCAGTAAGGGGACAGGGGGTTCACCCCTCCACTTT. The chain combines TRBV19 with TRBJ1-6, with TRBD1 matching over 11 bases. Germline trimming cut 7 bases from V and 9 bases from J; bases unmatched to any gene: 2. This CDR3 comprises 13 residues. CDR1 and CDR2 (germline): LNHDA, SQIVND (reference sequence).

This chain links TRBV9 with TRBJ2-7; D not resolved. Trimming removed 0 bases at V and 3 bases at J, with 13 bases between. The CDR3 totals 15 residues. Per germline, CDR1 SGDLS and CDR2 YYNGEE. DNA for the CDR3: TGTGCCAGCAGCGTAGGTCGGTCTAGAGACTACGAGCAGTACTTC. As protein: CASSVGRSRDYEQYF. The variable domain in full, completed from reference TRBV9 and TRBJ2-7, reads DSGVTQTPKHLITATGQRVTLRCSPRSGDLSVYWYQQSLDQGLQFLIQYYNGEERAKGNILERFSAQQFPDLHSELNLSSLELGDSALYFCASSVGRSRDYEQYFGPGTRLTVT.

The table lists this clone with a few counts. The CDR3: CASSFSGTQETQYF. As DNA, the CDR3 is TGTGCCAGCAGCTTCAGCGGGACCCAAGAGACCCAGTACTTC. The V gene is TRBV11-3, the J gene TRBJ2-5; 7 bases agree with TRBD2. The trim removed 3 bases at V and 1 base at J, leaving 2 bases unmatched. Germline V gene data show CDR1 as SGHNT and CDR2 as YENEEA. The CDR3 runs 14 residues.

This sequence joins TRBV19 and TRBJ2-7, with 12 bases lining up with TRBD2. CDR1 and CDR2 from the germline V gene are LNHDA and SQIVND (reference sequence). The CDR3 covers 14 residues. The V gene end was trimmed by 4 bases and the J gene end by 4 bases; junction bases not matched to a gene: 2. The CDR3 DNA follows: TGTGCCAGTAGTACTACTAGCGGGAGGTACGAGCAGTACTTC. Protein: CASSTTSGRYEQYF.

J is TRBJ2-7 and V is TRBV7-2, with 10 bases identical to TRBD2. V shed 6 bases and J 2 bases; nucleotides not matched to a gene: 7. The length of the CDR3 is 15 residues. CDR1 and CDR2 (germline): SGHTA, FQGNSA. The CDR3, as DNA: TGTGCCAGCAGTTATCTAGCGGGAGACACCTACGAGCAGTACTTC. It yields the protein CASSYLAGDTYEQYF.

This chain connects TRBV10-3 to TRBJ2-5, with 7 nucleotides matching TRBD2. The CDR3 spans 19 residues. Looked up from germline, CDR1 is ENHRY and CDR2 is SYGVKD. With V trimmed by 5 bases and J by 0 bases, 18 bases remained unmatched. CDR3 amino acids: CAISLDPRRVGGDQETQYF. For the CDR3, the DNA is TGTGCCATCAGTCTAGACCCCCGACGCGTGGGGGGGGACCAAGAGACCCAGTACTTC.

This clone was detected only once. The rearrangement joins TRBV27 to TRBJ2-3; D is perhaps TRBD2 (7 bases). V lost 3 bases and J lost 1, with 11 bases in between. CDR3 size: 15 residues. The germline gives CDR1 MNHEY, CDR2 SMNVEV (reference sequence). CDR3 loop: CASSFWGGRTDTQYF. Here the CDR3 DNA reads TGTGCCAGCAGTTTTTGGGGGGGGCGCACAGATACGCAGTATTTT.

The chain couples TRBV5-5 to TRBJ1-2; D gene unclear. Between the trimmed V and J ends, which lost 2 bases and 5 bases, there was a span of 13 bases. Germline CDR1 reads SGHKS; CDR2 reads YYEKEE (reference sequence). The CDR3 is 14 amino acids. DNA for the CDR3: TGTGCCAGCAGCTTCGAGGTGGCATTTTATGGCTACACCTTC. Protein sequence: CASSFEVAFYGYTF.

The rearrangement joins TRBV14 to TRBJ2-3; 9 bases align to TRBD1. The germline gives CDR1 SGHDN, CDR2 FVKESK. CDR3 size: 13 residues. The trim removed 9 bases at V and 2 bases at J, leaving 3 bases unmatched. The chain's CDR3 is CASGDRVTDTQYF. The DNA for the CDR3 is TGTGCCAGTGGGGACAGGGTCACAGATACGCAGTATTTT. The full variable domain, its missing parts supplied by reference TRBV14 and TRBJ2-3, is EAGVTQFPSHSVIEKGQTVTLRCDPISGHDNLYWYRRVMGKEIKFLLHFVKESKQDESGMPNNRFLAERTGGTYSTLKVQPAELEDSGVYFCASGDRVTDTQYFGPGTRLTVL.

This clone turned up a few times. The V gene is TRBV10-1, the J gene TRBJ1-1, with D possibly matching TRBD1 (5 bases). Germline CDR1 is WNHNN and CDR2 is SYGVQD (reference sequence). The CDR3 length is 16 residues. Trimming pared 3 bases from V and 0 bases from J, leaving 14 bases between. The chain's CDR3 is CASSERGSQVNTEAFF. For the CDR3, the DNA is TGCGCCAGCAGTGAACGCGGTTCACAGGTGAACACTGAAGCTTTCTTT.

This clone has just a few counts. The chain carries TRBV6-5 and TRBJ1-2, with D possibly matching TRBD1 (5 bases). This CDR3 has 15 amino acids. Per the germline V gene, CDR1 is MNHEY and CDR2 is SVGAGI. Trimming stripped 7 bases from V and 3 bases from J, with 18 bases between. The CDR3 sequence: CASNPSGGRDYGYTF. As DNA, the CDR3 is TGTGCCAGCAATCCCTCTGGGGGGAGAGACTATGGCTACACCTTC.

The rearrangement links TRBV4-3 to TRBJ2-4; a possible D gene is TRBD2 (5 bases). CDR3 size: 15 residues. CDR1 and CDR2 from the germline V gene are LGHNA and YSLEER. Trimming removed 0 bases from V and 3 bases from J, with 9 bases in between. The CDR3 sequence is CASSQDPSGKNIQYF. CDR3 in DNA: TGCGCCAGCAGCCAAGACCCCAGCGGCAAAAACATTCAGTACTTC.

The chain is built from TRBV12-3 or TRBV12-4 and TRBJ2-2; 8 nucleotides agree with TRBD2. This CDR3 contains 13 residues. Losses at the gene ends were 8 bases for V and 5 bases for J; bases not matched to a gene: 4. This chain's CDR3 is CASREGQTGELFF. The CDR3 DNA is TGTGCCAGCCGGGAGGGCCAGACCGGGGAGCTGTTTTTT.

The rearrangement joins TRBV7-2 to TRBJ2-3; tentative D call: TRBD2 (5 bases). There are 13 residues in the CDR3. Germline-derived CDR1 and CDR2 are SGHTA and FQGNSA. V gave up 5 bases and J gave up 8 bases, with 14 bases separating them. The CDR3 region has the DNA TGTGCCAGCAGCCTAACCTCGGCGGGTACGCAGTATTTT. Protein: CASSLTSAGTQYF.

The J gene is TRBJ2-3, the V gene TRBV3-1 (or the pseudogene TRBV3-2); the D gene is possibly TRBD1 (6 bases). V was clipped by 4 bases and J by 6 bases, with 8 bases between them. Germline loops: CDR1 LGHDT, CDR2 YNNKEL (reference sequence). The CDR3 loop spans 12 amino acids. The CDR3 sequence: CASSLQGDTQYF. The DNA of the CDR3 is TGTGCCAGCAGCCTCCAGGGGGATACGCAGTATTTT.

The genes are TRBV2 and TRBJ1-2, with D tentatively TRBD1 (6 bases). The CDR3 sequence is 14 residues long. CDR1 and CDR2 (germline): SNHLY, FYNNEI. The ends were cut back, 0 bases at V and 8 bases at J, with 13 bases in the middle. CDR3 sequence reads: CASSEALGAQGYTF. CDR3 bases: TGTGCCAGCAGTGAAGCGCTGGGGGCGCAAGGCTACACCTTC.

This chain joins TRBV5-1 and TRBJ2-2, with 11 bases that match TRBD2. The CDR3 contains 16 residues. Germline CDR1 SGHRS, CDR2 YFSETQ. With V trimmed by 5 bases and J by 5 bases, 8 bases remained unmatched. The CDR3 here is CASRPTSGSGTGELFF. The CDR3 DNA follows: TGCGCCAGCAGGCCTACTAGCGGGAGCGGTACCGGGGAGCTGTTTTTT.

This rearrangement joins TRBV19 to TRBJ2-7; TRBD1 aligns across 7 bases. CDR3 length: 15 residues. Germline lookup yields CDR1 LNHDA and CDR2 SQIVND (reference sequence). J gave up 2 bases and V 5 bases, and 9 bases lay outside the gene matches. The CDR3 DNA sequence: TGTGCCAGTAGTCCACGACAGGGACGGACCTACGAGCAGTACTTC. This sequence encodes CASSPRQGRTYEQYF.

This clone came up once. V and J are TRBV28 and TRBJ1-6; D might be TRBD1 (5 bases). CDR1 and CDR2 (germline): MDHEN, SYDVKM. The CDR3 consists of 12 residues. V was trimmed by 6 bases and J by 10 bases, leaving 10 bases between them. The CDR3 region is CASREQASPLHF. For the CDR3, the DNA is TGTGCCAGCAGGGAACAGGCATCACCCCTCCACTTT.

The V call is TRBV2, the J call TRBJ2-3, with 10 bases that match TRBD1. Trimming removed 7 bases from V and 5 bases from J; junction bases left unmatched: 9. The V gene's germline CDR1 is SNHLY and CDR2 FYNNEI. The CDR3 has 15 amino acids. The CDR3 loop reads CASNWDRGGVDTQYF. The CDR3 DNA reads TGTGCCAGCAACTGGGACAGGGGAGGTGTAGATACGCAGTATTTT. Filled out from reference TRBV2 and TRBJ2-3, the complete variable domain reads EPEVTQTPSHQVTQMGQEVILRCVPISNHLYFYWYRQILGQKVEFLVSFYNNEISEKSEIFDDQFSVERPDGSNFTLKIRSTKLEDSAMYFCASNWDRGGVDTQYFGPGTRLTVL.